Presented here are 14 T cell receptor beta chains from one specimen sequenced in a study of T cells after yellow fever vaccination. From the 5' RACE reads, TCRdb called clonotypes with MiXCR, one entry per CDR3 protein. The sample shows hundreds of thousands of distinct CDR3 sequences, 21% of them seen only once. This specimen was PBMCs, taken around 3 weeks after the first yellow fever vaccination. All receptors derive from a man aged 18 to 30 who received the YFV17D yellow fever vaccine.

The rearrangement links TRBV4-2 to TRBJ2-1; D not resolved. Trimming cost V 1 base and J 0 bases, with 10 bases left between them. The CDR3 length is 16 residues. Germline V CDR1 and CDR2: LGHNA, YNFKEQ. CDR3 sequence reads: CASSQVAQSSYNEQFF. As DNA, the CDR3 is TGTGCCAGCAGCCAAGTCGCACAGAGCTCCTACAATGAGCAGTTCTTC.

V gene TRBV6-5 combines with J gene TRBJ1-5; the D is unclear. The CDR3 is 16 residues long. CDR1 MNHEY and CDR2 SVGAGI come from the germline V gene. V dropped 4 bases and J dropped 0 bases, with 13 bases sitting between them. The CDR3 nucleotides are TGTGCCAGCAGTTTCCGACGAGGATATAGCAATCAGCCCCAGCATTTT. Its translation is CASSFRRGYSNQPQHF.

This clonotype occurred a few times. CDR3: CASSPVGAGRDTDTQYF. The CDR3 DNA sequence: TGTGCCAGCAGCCCGGTCGGGGCGGGTAGAGACACAGATACGCAGTATTTT. This chain uses TRBV7-6 with TRBJ2-3; D could derive from TRBD1 or TRBD2 (5 bases each). Germline V gene sequence: CDR1 SGHVS, CDR2 FNYEAQ. The CDR3 sequence is 17 residues long. With 5 bases removed from V and 2 bases from J, the gap between germline ends came to 20 bases.

This chain links TRBV5-1 with TRBJ1-2; TRBD1 matches at 7 bases. Germline lookup yields CDR1 SGHRS and CDR2 YFSETQ. The length of the CDR3 is 15 residues. J lost 2 bases, V lost 4 bases, and 8 bases had no gene match. In DNA, the CDR3 is TGCGCCAGCAGCCCCTACAGGGGCCTCAACTATGGCTACACCTTC. Translation: CASSPYRGLNYGYTF. Together with reference TRBV5-1 and TRBJ1-2, the CDR3 gives the full variable domain: KAGVTQTPRYLIKTRGQQVTLSCSPISGHRSVSWYQQTPGQGLQFLFEYFSETQRNKGNFPGRFSGRQFSNSRSEMNVSTLELGDSALYLCASSPYRGLNYGYTFGSGTRLTVV.

The chain couples TRBV20-1 to TRBJ1-1, with 7 positions matching TRBD1. With V trimmed by 4 bases and J by 2 bases, 4 bases remained unmatched. Germline V lookup: CDR1 DFQATT, CDR2 SNEGSKA (reference sequence). The CDR3 spans 13 residues. CDR3: CSAKDRVNTEAFF. In DNA form, the CDR3 reads TGCAGTGCTAAAGACAGGGTTAACACTGAAGCTTTCTTT.

This chain joins TRBV28 and TRBJ2-2; the D is unclear. The V gene's germline CDR1 is MDHEN and CDR2 SYDVKM. The CDR3 spans 16 residues. V was shortened by 3 bases and J by 3 bases, with 14 bases between the two germline ends. CDR3 bases: TGTGCCAGCAGTTTTAGCCTCACCCGATACACCGGGGAGCTGTTTTTT. It is translated as CASSFSLTRYTGELFF.

V gene TRBV7-9 combines with J gene TRBJ2-5; 7 bases are shared with TRBD1. The CDR3 sequence is 14 residues long. From germline, CDR1 is SEHNR and CDR2 FQNEAQ (reference sequence). Trimming cost V 7 bases and J 5 bases; bases outside gene matches: 10. The CDR3 DNA follows: TGTGCCAGCACCCAAGAGGGGGCGCGGGAGACCCAGTACTTC. Protein sequence: CASTQEGARETQYF.

J is TRBJ1-1 and V is TRBV5-8; D perhaps matches TRBD1 (5 bases). The CDR3 contains 14 residues. The germline CDR1 and CDR2 sequences are SGHTS and YDEGEE. Between the trimmed V and J ends, which lost 4 bases and 5 bases, there was a span of 15 bases. The CDR3 coding sequence is TGTGCCAGCAGCCCGATTGTAGGGGTAACTGAAGCTTTCTTT. Amino acid sequence: CASSPIVGVTEAFF.

This clonotype was counted a few times. The chain joins TRBV5-4 to TRBJ2-2; D not certain. Germline V gene lookup returns CDR1 SGHNT and CDR2 YYREEE (reference sequence). The CDR3 is made up of 14 amino acids. Deletions cut 2 bases from V and 1 base from J, with 6 bases between. The CDR3 spells CASSFWQNTGELFF. The CDR3 region has the DNA TGTGCCAGCAGCTTCTGGCAGAACACCGGGGAGCTGTTTTTT. Supplemented by reference TRBV5-4 and TRBJ2-2, the full variable domain reads ETGVTQSPTHLIKTRGQQVTLRCSSQSGHNTVSWYQQALGQGPQFIFQYYREEENGRGNFPPRFSGLQFPNYSSELNVNALELDDSALYLCASSFWQNTGELFFGEGSRLTVL.

The chain couples TRBV20-1 to TRBJ2-3; 9 bases are a match to TRBD2. Trimming removed 3 bases from V and 6 bases from J; junction bases left unmatched: 10. Germline-derived CDR1 and CDR2 are DFQATT and SNEGSKA (reference sequence). This CDR3 is 15 amino acids long. This chain's CDR3 is CSASPASGAGDTQYF. The CDR3 bases are TGCAGTGCTAGCCCTGCTAGCGGGGCTGGGGATACGCAGTATTTT.

The chain combines TRBV6-1 with TRBJ2-7; weak D call: TRBD2 (6 bases). The CDR3 totals 13 residues. V lost 6 bases and J 4 bases, leaving 13 bases between the germline ends. Germline V gene lookup returns CDR1 MNHNS and CDR2 SASEGT. The CDR3 nucleotides are TGTGCCAGCAGCCCGGGAGTGGTATACGAGCAGTACGTC. Amino acids: CASSPGVVYEQYV.

This clonotype has just a few counts. The V gene is TRBV6-1, the J gene TRBJ2-4; TRBD1 agrees at 7 bases. The CDR3 is 14 residues long. Per the germline V gene, CDR1 is MNHNS and CDR2 is SASEGT. J lost 1 base, V lost 6 bases, and 3 bases had no gene match. The CDR3 nucleotides are TGTGCCAGCAGATCGACAGGGGCCAAAAACATTCAGTACTTC. It specifies CASRSTGAKNIQYF.

This chain joins TRBV7-2 and TRBJ2-7; D unclear. With 5 bases removed from V and 2 bases from J, the gap between germline ends came to 16 bases. This CDR3 spans 15 amino acids. Germline V lookup: CDR1 SGHTA, CDR2 FQGNSA. Written as DNA, the CDR3 is TGTGCCAGCAGCCTCCGTGAAGGGCCCGCCTACGAGCAGTACTTC. Amino acids: CASSLREGPAYEQYF.

This clonotype was observed a handful of times. The V call is TRBV5-1, the J call TRBJ2-5; 7 bases fit TRBD1. The V segment lost 6 bases and the J segment 5 bases; nucleotides outside the gene matches: 7. Germline CDR1 reads SGHRS; CDR2 reads YFSETQ. The CDR3 sequence is 13 residues long. The CDR3 nucleotides are TGCGCCAGCAACAGGGGAGAAGGGGAGACCCAGTACTTC. It specifies CASNRGEGETQYF. The variable domain in full, with the rest retrieved from reference TRBV5-1 and TRBJ2-5, is KAGVTQTPRYLIKTRGQQVTLSCSPISGHRSVSWYQQTPGQGLQFLFEYFSETQRNKGNFPGRFSGRQFSNSRSEMNVSTLELGDSALYLCASNRGEGETQYFGPGTRLLVL.